This TCR beta chain was sequenced during a study of OX40 agonist ivuxolimab in advanced cancers. Study as a whole: Patients took ivuxolimab, an agonistic anti-OX40 (CD134) antibody.

In regard to this clone: The sample carries other DNA sequences with the same CDR3.

Germline-derived CDR1 and CDR2 are SGHTA and FQGNSA. V was clipped by 4 bases and J by 4 bases; unmatched bases: 5. This CDR3 comprises 14 residues. Method: immunoSEQ multiplex PCR; TCRdb's copy keeps in-frame clones and lacks some. The sample holds about 91,000 clones, about 85% seen once. This sample comprised CD4+ or CD8+ T cells sorted from blood, obtained in a trial of the OX40 agonist ivuxolimab. The chain couples TRBV7-2 to TRBJ2-3; 7 positions match TRBD2. The receptor comes from an adult with an advanced solid tumor such as melanoma, head and neck, liver or kidney cancer. CDR3 protein: CASSSRAGADTQYF. The CDR3 nucleotides read TGTGCCAGCAGCTCCCGGGCGGGGGCAGATACGCAGTATTTT.